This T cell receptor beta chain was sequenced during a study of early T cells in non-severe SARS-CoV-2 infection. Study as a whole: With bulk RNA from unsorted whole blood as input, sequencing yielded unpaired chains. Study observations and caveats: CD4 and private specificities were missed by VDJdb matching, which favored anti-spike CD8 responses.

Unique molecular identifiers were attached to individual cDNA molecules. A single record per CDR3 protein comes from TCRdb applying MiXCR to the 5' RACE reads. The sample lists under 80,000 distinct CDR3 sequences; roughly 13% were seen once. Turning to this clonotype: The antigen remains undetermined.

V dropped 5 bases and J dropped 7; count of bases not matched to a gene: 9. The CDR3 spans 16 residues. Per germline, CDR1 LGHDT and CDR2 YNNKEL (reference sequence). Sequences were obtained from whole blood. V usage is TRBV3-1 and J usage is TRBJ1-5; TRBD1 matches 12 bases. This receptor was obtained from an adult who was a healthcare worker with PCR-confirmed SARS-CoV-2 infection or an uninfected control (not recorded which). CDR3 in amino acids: CASSYSGTGGSQPQHF. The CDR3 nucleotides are TGTGCCAGCAGCTACTCCGGGACAGGGGGCAGCCAGCCCCAGCATTTT.